This TCR beta chain was identified in a study of blood T cell repertoires in COVID-19 (dated by TCRdb to the early 2020s). With regard to the full study: The collaborator samples originated in the United States, Italy and Spain and spanned the acute and convalescent phases of COVID-19. The material from the prospective study consisted of cDNA or gDNA derived from T cells, B-cell-depleted T cells, or PBMCs. The repertoires were made available in a free public database intended to serve as a resource for research on the immune response to SARS-CoV-2. Subjects who had been exposed to COVID-19, were actively infected with it, or had recovered from it provided the deeply sampled blood TCRbeta repertoires that made up the dataset. HLA class I and class II types, where available, came from metadata supplied by the sample provider rather than from assay-based typing. Samples came from the ongoing ImmuneRACE study (first 160 participants) plus 1,254 subjects from 6 global collaborators. Nearly every sample came with metadata listing a de-identified subject ID, COVID-19 status, age in years and sex. Paper-wide results and their limitations: How much clinical and demographic metadata was included differed by source and by participant, and the metadata was provided uncurated.

Whole blood was collected in K2EDTA tubes by collaborating institutions according to the institutions' own protocols. For TCRbeta analysis, collaborators shipped samples in one of three forms: frozen whole blood, isolated PBMCs, or DNA extracted from either of those sample types. Points on this clone: It lacks a known antigen. No base qualities exist here, and no much larger clone lies one base off it.

CDR1 and CDR2, looked up from the germline V gene, are LGHNA and YSLEER. Its CDR3 holds 17 amino acids, cysteine through phenylalanine. Only the CDR3 region is kept as DNA, spanning 51 bases read in frame from base 1. From V the trimming removes 1 base and from J it removes 4 bases, while the gene matches leave 8 bases of the junction unaccounted for. TCRbeta CDR3 regions were amplified from genomic DNA using the immunoSEQ Assay, a bias-controlled multiplex PCR. The authors' analysis ran thus. Within the assay, amplification of reference gene primers was used to estimate how many nucleated cells each sample contained. To quantify the absolute abundance of each unique TCRbeta CDR3 rearrangement, sequence reads were collapsed and filtered. For each sample, productive Simpson clonality was calculated as the square root of Simpson's diversity index over productive rearrangements. TCRdb stores this immuneACCESS table with in-frame sequences only. Part of the clones is absent; in the studies checked, under half of the shortfall reflects unresolved V genes, and no reason is known for the rest. V, J and clone size derive from that table, while D and trimming were established from the DNA sequence. This sample gives fewer than 120,000 clones in total; 75% to 80% of them show up just once. The ten largest clones represent 16% of the sample.

The source material was peripheral blood. The sequence is built from TRBV4-3 and TRBJ2-1, and 9 junctional nucleotides match TRBD2. This sequence originates from a woman at least 80 years old with active or convalescent COVID-19. The CDR3 sequence is CASSQVGETSGYNEQFF. In nucleotide form, the sequence is TGCGCCAGCAGCCAAGTAGGAGAGACTAGCGGATACAATGAGCAGTTCTTC.